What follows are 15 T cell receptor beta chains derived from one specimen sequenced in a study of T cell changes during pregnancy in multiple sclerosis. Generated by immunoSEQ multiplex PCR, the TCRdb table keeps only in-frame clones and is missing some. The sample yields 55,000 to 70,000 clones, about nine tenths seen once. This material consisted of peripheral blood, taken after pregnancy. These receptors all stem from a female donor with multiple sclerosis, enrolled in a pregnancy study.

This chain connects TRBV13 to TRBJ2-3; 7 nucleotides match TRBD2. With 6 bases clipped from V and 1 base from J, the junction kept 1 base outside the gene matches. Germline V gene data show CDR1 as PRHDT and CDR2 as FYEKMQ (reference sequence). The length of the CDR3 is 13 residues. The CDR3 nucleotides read TGTGCCAGCAGAAGCGGGGGCACAGATACGCAGTATTTT. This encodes CASRSGGTDTQYF.

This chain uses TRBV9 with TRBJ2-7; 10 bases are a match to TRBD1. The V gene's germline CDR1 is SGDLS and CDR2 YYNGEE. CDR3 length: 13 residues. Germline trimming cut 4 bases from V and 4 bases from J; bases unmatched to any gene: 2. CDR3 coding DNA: TGTGCCAGCAGCAAGGGACAGGGGTACGAGCAGTACTTC. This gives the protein CASSKGQGYEQYF.

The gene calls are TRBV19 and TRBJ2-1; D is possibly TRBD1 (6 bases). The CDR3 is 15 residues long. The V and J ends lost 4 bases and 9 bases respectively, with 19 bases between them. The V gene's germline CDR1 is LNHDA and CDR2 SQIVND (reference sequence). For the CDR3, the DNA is TGTGCCAGTAGTACCCCAGGGGTTGGAAGAGGTGAGCAGTTCTTC. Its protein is CASSTPGVGRGEQFF.

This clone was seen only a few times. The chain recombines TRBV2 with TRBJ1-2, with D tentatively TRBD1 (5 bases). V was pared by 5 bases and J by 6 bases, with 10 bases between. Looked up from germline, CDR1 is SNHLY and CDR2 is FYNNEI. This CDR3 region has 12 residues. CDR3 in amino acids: CASSIQGNGYTF. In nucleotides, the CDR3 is TGTGCCAGCAGTATCCAGGGAAATGGCTACACCTTC. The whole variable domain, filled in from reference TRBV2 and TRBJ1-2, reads EPEVTQTPSHQVTQMGQEVILRCVPISNHLYFYWYRQILGQKVEFLVSFYNNEISEKSEIFDDQFSVERPDGSNFTLKIRSTKLEDSAMYFCASSIQGNGYTFGSGTRLTVV.

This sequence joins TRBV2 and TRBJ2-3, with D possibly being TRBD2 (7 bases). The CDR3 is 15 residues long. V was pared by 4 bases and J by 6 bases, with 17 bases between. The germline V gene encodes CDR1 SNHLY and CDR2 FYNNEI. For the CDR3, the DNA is TGTGCCAGCAGTGTAAGGGGAGGGGGGTTGGATACGCAGTATTTT. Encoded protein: CASSVRGGGLDTQYF. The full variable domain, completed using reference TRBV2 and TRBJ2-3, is EPEVTQTPSHQVTQMGQEVILRCVPISNHLYFYWYRQILGQKVEFLVSFYNNEISEKSEIFDDQFSVERPDGSNFTLKIRSTKLEDSAMYFCASSVRGGGLDTQYFGPGTRLTVL.

The CDR3: CASSLPGREGVNTGELFF. CDR3 DNA: TGCGCCAGCAGCCTTCCGGGTAGGGAGGGGGTGAACACCGGGGAGCTGTTTTTT. V and J are TRBV4-1 and TRBJ2-2; maybe TRBD2 (7 bases). The CDR3 runs 18 residues. V lost 4 bases, J lost 1 base, and 19 bases lay in between. Germline values: CDR1 MGHRA, CDR2 YSYEKL.

The CDR3 sequence: CASSKARQVRNQPQHF. CDR3 bases: TGTGCCAGCAGCAAAGCGCGTCAGGTAAGGAATCAGCCCCAGCATTTT. The chain uses TRBV21-1 and TRBJ1-5; whether TRBD1, the table's D call, matches the DNA was not checked. TRBV21-1 is designated a pseudogene. The CDR3 runs to 16 residues.

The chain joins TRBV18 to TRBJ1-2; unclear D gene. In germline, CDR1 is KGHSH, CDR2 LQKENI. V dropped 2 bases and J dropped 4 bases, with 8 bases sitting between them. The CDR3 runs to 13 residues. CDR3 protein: CASSPTEGYGYTF. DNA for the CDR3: TGTGCCAGCTCACCAACGGAGGGCTATGGCTACACCTTC.

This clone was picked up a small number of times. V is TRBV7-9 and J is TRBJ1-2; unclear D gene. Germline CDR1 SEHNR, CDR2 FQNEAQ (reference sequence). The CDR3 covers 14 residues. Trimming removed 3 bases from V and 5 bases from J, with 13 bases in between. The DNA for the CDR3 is TGTGCCAGCAGCTTCTCAGGATCCCTTTATGGCTACACCTTC. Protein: CASSFSGSLYGYTF.

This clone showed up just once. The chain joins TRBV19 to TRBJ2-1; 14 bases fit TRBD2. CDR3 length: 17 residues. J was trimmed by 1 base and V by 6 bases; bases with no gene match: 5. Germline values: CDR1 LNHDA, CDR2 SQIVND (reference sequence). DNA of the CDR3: TGTGCCAGTAGGACTAGCGGGGGGGCAGGGTCCTACAATGAGCAGTTCTTC. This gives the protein CASRTSGGAGSYNEQFF.

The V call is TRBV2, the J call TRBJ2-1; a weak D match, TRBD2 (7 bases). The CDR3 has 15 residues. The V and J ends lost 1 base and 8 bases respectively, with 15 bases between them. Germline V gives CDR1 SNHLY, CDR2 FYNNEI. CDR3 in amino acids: CASSEGLGGRDEQFF. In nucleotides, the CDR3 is TGTGCCAGCAGTGAAGGATTGGGGGGGCGGGATGAGCAGTTCTTC.

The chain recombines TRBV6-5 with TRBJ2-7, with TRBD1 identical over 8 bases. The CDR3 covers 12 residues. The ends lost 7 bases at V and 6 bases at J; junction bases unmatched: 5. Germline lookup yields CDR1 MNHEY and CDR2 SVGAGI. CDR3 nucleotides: TGTGCCAGCACCAAAGGACAGGGCGAGCAGTACTTC. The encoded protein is CASTKGQGEQYF.

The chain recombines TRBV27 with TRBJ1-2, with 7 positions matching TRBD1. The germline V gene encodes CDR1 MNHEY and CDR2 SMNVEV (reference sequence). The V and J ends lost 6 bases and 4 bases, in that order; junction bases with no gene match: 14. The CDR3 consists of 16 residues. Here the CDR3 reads CASSQGEGVGPYGYTF. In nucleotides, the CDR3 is TGTGCCAGCAGCCAGGGGGAAGGGGTGGGACCCTATGGCTACACCTTC.

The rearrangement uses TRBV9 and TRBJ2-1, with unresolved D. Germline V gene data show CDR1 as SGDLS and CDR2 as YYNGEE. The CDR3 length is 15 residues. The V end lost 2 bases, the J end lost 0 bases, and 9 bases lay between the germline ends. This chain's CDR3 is CASSVSTSSYNEQFF. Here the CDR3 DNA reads TGTGCCAGCAGCGTTAGCACGAGCTCCTACAATGAGCAGTTCTTC.

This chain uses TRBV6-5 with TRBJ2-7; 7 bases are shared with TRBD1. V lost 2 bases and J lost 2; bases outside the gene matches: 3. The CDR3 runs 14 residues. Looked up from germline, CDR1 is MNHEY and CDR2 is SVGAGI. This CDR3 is CASSYEGATYEQYF. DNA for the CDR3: TGTGCCAGCAGTTACGAGGGGGCGACCTACGAGCAGTACTTC.